The 17 T cell receptor beta chains below were found in one sample sequenced in a study of T cells in Graves' hyperthyroidism and ophthalmopathy. What was amplified from RNA transcripts were TCR beta CDR3 regions. The TCR CDR3 was amplified in a first-round RT-PCR using the HTBI primer set. TCRdb reanalysed the multiplex PCR reads using MiXCR and keeps one entry per CDR3 protein. The table records around 300,000 distinct CDR3 sequences, around 20% of them present only once. Sequenced input: blood. The source is a man aged 30 to 45 with Graves' ophthalmopathy.

This clonotype has more than one count but fewer than ten. The chain is built from TRBV18 and TRBJ2-1, with 10 nucleotides matching TRBD1. CDR1 is KGHSH, CDR2 LQKENI, per germline. Trimming removed 9 bases from V and 6 bases from J; junction bases left unmatched: 5. The CDR3 length is 13 residues. The CDR3 DNA is TGTGCCAGTTCGGGACAGGGGTCCAATGAGCAGTTCTTC. Translating it yields CASSGQGSNEQFF.

This clonotype has more than one count but fewer than ten. V is TRBV29-1 and J is TRBJ2-1; D is perhaps TRBD2 (6 bases). The CDR3 has 15 amino acids. The ends were cut back, 4 bases at V and 7 bases at J, with 20 bases in the middle. Germline V CDR1 and CDR2: SQVTM, ANQGSEA. CDR3 region: CSVGPLSGFRNEQFF. The CDR3 nucleotides read TGCAGCGTTGGTCCCTTGAGCGGGTTTAGGAATGAGCAGTTCTTC.

This clonotype showed up many times. This chain uses TRBV3-1 with TRBJ1-2; D gene unclear. Germline V CDR1 and CDR2: LGHDT, YNNKEL (reference sequence). V was shortened by 1 base and J by 8 bases, with 5 bases between the two germline ends. The CDR3 is made up of 11 amino acids. The CDR3 sequence is CASSQAGGYTF. CDR3 DNA: TGTGCCAGCAGCCAAGCGGGAGGCTACACCTTC.

There are many counts of this clonotype. The gene calls are TRBV2 and TRBJ2-2, with 9 bases identical to TRBD2. The CDR3 contains 17 residues. J lost 4 bases, V lost 5 bases, and 11 bases had no gene match. CDR1 SNHLY and CDR2 FYNNEI come from the germline V gene. The CDR3 DNA is TGTGCCAGCAGTCACTCGACGGGTAGCGGGAGCACCGGGGAGCTGTTTTTT. Translating gives CASSHSTGSGSTGELFF.

The V and J genes are TRBV20-1 and TRBJ1-5; D unclear. From germline, CDR1 is DFQATT and CDR2 SNEGSKA (reference sequence). This CDR3 has 13 residues. V shed 7 bases and J shed 1 base, with 11 bases lying between them. The CDR3 is CSVGDSSNQPQHF. The DNA for the CDR3 is TGCAGTGTAGGAGATTCGAGCAATCAGCCCCAGCATTTT.

The V gene is TRBV7-3, the J gene TRBJ2-1; TRBD2 agrees at 12 bases. After removal of 8 bases from V and 6 bases from J, the junction contained 8 bases not matched to a gene. The germline CDR1 and CDR2 sequences are SGHTA and FQGTGA. The CDR3 contains 15 residues. The CDR3 bases are TGTGCCAGCGGCCTGGGACTAGCGGGCACCAATGAGCAGTTCTTC. Residues: CASGLGLAGTNEQFF.

This clonotype was picked up many times. The V and J genes are TRBV30 and TRBJ1-2; D gene ambiguous. From germline, CDR1 is GTSNPN and CDR2 SVGIG (reference sequence). There are 10 residues in the CDR3. V shed 3 bases and J shed 6 bases, with 5 bases lying between them. CDR3 in amino acids: CAWRAHGYTF. The CDR3 DNA sequence: TGTGCCTGGAGGGCTCATGGCTACACCTTC.

Regarding this clonotype: A read error may explain this, as a much larger clone is one base away. This sequence joins TRBV28 and TRBJ2-7; 7 bases fit TRBD1. The V and J ends lost 4 bases and 6 bases, in that order; junction bases with no gene match: 9. Germline V gene sequence: CDR1 MDHEN, CDR2 SYDVKM. The CDR3 consists of 14 residues. DNA for the CDR3: TGTGCCAGCAGTTCGGGACAGTGGGGCTGCGAGCAGTACTTC. As protein: CASSSGQWGCEQYF.

Concerning this clonotype: A much bigger clone sits one base away, suggesting this may be a read error. This chain uses TRBV28 with TRBJ1-5; tentatively, D is TRBD1 (5 bases). Germline values: CDR1 MDHEN, CDR2 SYDVKM. There are 15 residues in the CDR3. The CDR3 bases are TGTGCCAGCAGTTTAGCCGCAGGGTACAATCAGCCCCGGCATTTT. The encoded protein is CASSLAAGYNQPRHF.

At least ten counts were recorded for this clonotype. V gene TRBV30 combines with J gene TRBJ1-1, with TRBD1 as a possible D gene (6 bases). The V gene's germline CDR1 is GTSNPN and CDR2 SVGIG (reference sequence). CDR3 length: 13 amino acids. V lost 4 bases to trimming and J lost 1 base, with 10 bases between them. CDR3 DNA: TGTGCCTGGAATCAGGGGTCGAACACTGAAGCTTTCTTT. This encodes CAWNQGSNTEAFF. The full variable domain, completed using reference TRBV30 and TRBJ1-1, is SQTIHQWPATLVQPVGSPLSLECTVEGTSNPNLYWYRQAAGRGLQLLFYSVGIGQISSEVPQNLSASRPQDRQFILSSKKLLLSDSGFYLCAWNQGSNTEAFFGQGTRLTVV.

The chain is built from TRBV9 and TRBJ2-3; D is perhaps TRBD1 (5 bases). The V end was cut by 3 bases, the J end by 9 bases, with 14 bases between. CDR3 length equals 13 residues. Germline loops: CDR1 SGDLS, CDR2 YYNGEE. The CDR3: CASSDHRLFTQYF. In nucleotides, the CDR3 is TGTGCCAGCAGCGACCACAGGTTGTTCACGCAGTATTTT.

To note about this clonotype: A much larger clone lies a single base off, so this may be a read error. This chain connects TRBV5-1 to TRBJ1-4; 7 nucleotides match TRBD1. With 7 bases clipped from V and 5 bases from J, the junction kept 11 bases outside the gene matches. The CDR3 length is 15 residues. Looked up from germline, CDR1 is SGHRS and CDR2 is YFSETQ. CDR3 sequence (DNA): TGCGCCAGCGGCTACCGGGACAGCAACAATGAAAAACTGTTTTTT. Translation: CASGYRDSNNEKLFF.

The chain has TRBV14 and TRBJ2-6; D not resolved. Germline loops: CDR1 SGHDN, CDR2 FVKESK. This CDR3 is 17 amino acids long. The V gene lost 0 bases and the J gene lost 0 bases, with 9 bases spanning the gap. The CDR3 DNA follows: TGTGCCAGCAGCCAAGAGGTCCTGATCTCTGGGGCCAACGTCCTGACTTTC. Translating it yields CASSQEVLISGANVLTF.

The chain combines TRBV28 with TRBJ1-5; weak D call: TRBD1 (6 bases). CDR1 and CDR2 (germline): MDHEN, SYDVKM. Trimming left V 1 base short and J 11 bases short, with 15 bases between. The CDR3 spans 14 residues. CDR3 coding DNA: TGTGCCAGCAGTTTATCGGCAGGGGCATCAACCCAGCATTTT. Its translation is CASSLSAGASTQHF.

This chain's CDR3 is CATINTGWSAINSPLHF. Written as DNA, the CDR3 is TGTGCCACCATCAACACAGGGTGGAGTGCAATAAATTCACCCCTCCACTTT. The V and J genes are TRBV28 and TRBJ1-6, with D possibly TRBD1 on 6 matching bases. Germline lookup yields CDR1 MDHEN and CDR2 SYDVKM. This CDR3 has 17 amino acids. V dropped 10 bases and J dropped 7 bases, with 26 bases sitting between them.

A few counts support this clonotype. The V call is TRBV10-1, the J call TRBJ2-1; no definite D call. The length of the CDR3 is 13 residues. Deletions cut 2 bases from V and 5 bases from J, with 7 bases between. Germline V gene data show CDR1 as WNHNN and CDR2 as SYGVQD (reference sequence). The CDR3: CASSENGNNEQFF. The CDR3 nucleotides read TGCGCCAGCAGTGAGAATGGGAACAATGAGCAGTTCTTC.

The chain carries TRBV28 and TRBJ2-7; tentatively, D is TRBD1 or TRBD2 (5 bases each). Germline CDR1 MDHEN, CDR2 SYDVKM. This CDR3 spans 13 amino acids. The V and J ends lost 1 base and 5 bases respectively, with 9 bases between them. DNA of the CDR3: TGTGCCAGCAGTTTATATTTGGGGGACGAGCAGTACTTC. It codes for CASSLYLGDEQYF.